This entry is about one TCR beta chain. The antigen is undetermined. The data were taken from a study of cytomegalovirus exposure and HLA in healthy donors. Study outcomes and limitations: A link between a missense DCLRE1C variant and TCR beta V- and J-gene trimming emerged from a later analysis.

The PCR employed 60 Vbeta primers together with 13 Jbeta primers. Profiled with immunoSEQ multiplex PCR; TCRdb holds only in-frame clones, not every one. Of around 160,000 clones in the sample, around 75% were seen once. CDR3 size: 16 residues. V shed 2 bases and J shed 1 base, with 14 bases lying between them. The V gene's germline CDR1 is MNHEY and CDR2 SMNVEV (reference sequence). Sequencing used PBMCs. The sequence was obtained from a woman aged 40 to 49 in good health and CMV-seropositive. The V and J genes are TRBV27 and TRBJ1-1, with a tentative D call TRBD1 (6 bases). CDR3 nucleotides: TGTGCCAGCAGTTTAATACCGGCCAGGGGGAACACTGAAGCTTTCTTT. Its protein is CASSLIPARGNTEAFF.